This TCR beta chain was recovered during a study of T cells after yellow fever vaccination. Findings of the study overall: Booster samples showed a return of most primary-vaccination clones (roughly 96% CD4, about 88% CD8). Contamination of FACS-sorted repertoires by abundant clonotypes from the bulk population could occur. When the response was secondary, it was weaker but reached its peak faster, day 5 versus 15.

Synthesis of TCR cDNA relied on 5'RACE template switching, which attached a universal primer site and UMIs. TCRdb re-called the 5' RACE reads with MiXCR, one entry per CDR3 protein. The sample lists 300,000 or so distinct CDR3 sequences, 3.5% to 4.5% seen once, with 20% to 25% in the top ten. This clonotype was recorded a few times. Its antigen is not known. The sample in question was PBMCs, obtained 5 days after the yellow fever booster vaccination. The sequence came from a man between 18 and 29 years old who received the YFV17D yellow fever vaccine.

CDR3 loop: CASSPYREADTQYF. CDR3 DNA: TGTGCCAGCAGCCCCTATAGAGAAGCAGATACGCAGTATTTT. V and J are TRBV7-9 and TRBJ2-3; D remains unclear. This CDR3 contains 14 residues. The germline V gene has CDR1 SEHNR and CDR2 FQNEAQ (reference sequence). Trimming pared 5 bases from V and 4 bases from J, leaving 13 bases between.